The rows below give T cell receptor beta chains drawn from one sample of a study of T cells in Graves' hyperthyroidism and ophthalmopathy. TCRdb re-called the multiplex PCR reads through MiXCR, storing one row per CDR3 protein. The table includes around 290,000 distinct CDR3 sequences, roughly 15% detected once. The sequenced sample consisted of blood. These receptors came from a woman in her thirties with Graves' hyperthyroidism that later progressed to Graves' ophthalmopathy. Each CDR3 is given with its conserved first and last residue. The D gene is left open where the match is weak. The listing skips clone size in some rows; elsewhere it reads once, few, many or a size class.

TRBJ2-1	.	.	TRBV28	TGTGCCAGCAGTTTACAGAGCTCCTACAATGAGCAGTTCTTC	CASSLQSSYNEQFF
TRBJ2-3	TRBD2	.	TRBV4-3	TGCGCCAGCAGCCAAGAAAGACCCCTAGCGGGGAGCACAGATACGCAGTATTTT	CASSQERPLAGSTDTQYF
TRBJ2-5	.	many	TRBV10-3	TGTGCCATCAGTGAAGGAGGGGAAGAGACCCAGTACTTC	CAISEGGEETQYF
TRBJ1-2	TRBD1	.	TRBV2	TGTGCCAGCCTAACGGACAGGGGGCGGTCGGATGGCTACACCTTC	CASLTDRGRSDGYTF
TRBJ2-6	.	many	TRBV2	TGTGCCAGCAGTGAAGAGAGCTCTGGGGCCAACGTCCTGACTTTC	CASSEESSGANVLTF
TRBJ1-1	.	many	TRBV12-3/TRBV12-4	TGTGCCAGCGGACAGAGAATGAACACTGAAGCTTTCTTT	CASGQRMNTEAFF
TRBJ2-1	.	few	TRBV7-3	TGTGCCAGCAGCTTATATCGCCTAGCGAGGGACAATGAGCAGTTCTTC	CASSLYRLARDNEQFF
TRBJ2-7	.	many	TRBV6-2/TRBV6-3	TGTGCCAGCAGTTTGGACGTTTGGAGCTCCTACGAGCAGTACTTC	CASSLDVWSSYEQYF
TRBJ1-5	.	many	TRBV28	TGTGCCAGCAGTTTAGGGTCAGGGAATCAGCCCCAGCATTTT	CASSLGSGNQPQHF
TRBJ1-5	TRBD1	.	TRBV28	TGTGCCAGCAGTTCAGGACAGGCCACCCATCAGCCCCAGCATTTT	CASSSGQATHQPQHF
TRBJ2-1	.	many	TRBV12-5	TGTGCTAGTGGTTTGCCCTTAGTAGGGACCTACAATGAGCAGTTCTTC	CASGLPLVGTYNEQFF
TRBJ2-5	.	.	TRBV4-3	TGCGCCAGCAGCCAAGTGTGGCTAGCCCAAGAGACCCAGTACTTC	CASSQVWLAQETQYF
TRBJ1-1	.	.	TRBV6-2/TRBV6-3	TGTGCCAGCAGTTACCCTACAGGGTATGACACTGAAGCTTTCTTT	CASSYPTGYDTEAFF
TRBJ2-3	TRBD2	few	TRBV30	TGTGCCTGGACCCGGTTGACCTGGACTAGCGGGGCTCCTAGCACAGATACGCAGTATTTT	CAWTRLTWTSGAPSTDTQYF
TRBJ1-2	.	many	TRBV28	TGTGCCAGCAGCTCCCCGACGGGATTGGGGCGAGGCTACACCTTC	CASSSPTGLGRGYTF
TRBJ1-2	.	few	TRBV20-1	TGCAGTGCCGAAGACCACCTCCAGGTAACCTATGGCTACACCTTC	CSAEDHLQVTYGYTF
TRBJ2-3	.	many	TRBV29-1	TGCAGCGTTGACGGCGGGGTTAGCACAGATACGCAGTATTTT	CSVDGGVSTDTQYF
TRBJ2-6	.	many	TRBV6-2/TRBV6-3	TGTGCCAGCAGTTACTTTAACTCTGGGGCCAACGTCCTGACTTTC	CASSYFNSGANVLTF
TRBJ2-7	TRBD2	many	TRBV28	TGTGCCAGCAGTTTTGGGCGGTGGGGGACTACCTACGAGCAGTACTTC	CASSFGRWGTTYEQYF
TRBJ2-7	TRBD2	many	TRBV12-3/TRBV12-4	TGTGCCAGCAGTTTAGGAGCGGGGCACTCCTACGAGCAGTACTTC	CASSLGAGHSYEQYF
TRBJ1-3	.	many	TRBV27	TGTGCCAGCAGTTTACAGGGAGCTGGAAACACCATATATTTT	CASSLQGAGNTIYF
TRBJ1-2	TRBD1	many	TRBV28	TGTGCCTCTTACAGGGGCCTTCTGAGTGGCTACACCTTC	CASYRGLLSGYTF
TRBJ2-3	.	.	TRBV6-5	TGTGCCAGCAGTTACGAGGAGTCTAGCACAGATACGCAGTATTTT	CASSYEESSTDTQYF
TRBJ2-1	.	many	TRBV28	TGTGCCAGCAGATTGACTGCAAGCTCCTACAATGAGCAGTTCTTC	CASRLTASSYNEQFF
TRBJ2-7	.	many	TRBV29-1	TGCAGCGCCTCGGGACTCCCCGGATACGAGCAGTACTTC	CSASGLPGYEQYF
TRBJ1-3	.	many	TRBV20-1	TGCAGTGCGAAGCGATCAGGGTTCTCTGGAAACACCATATATTTT	CSAKRSGFSGNTIYF
TRBJ1-3	TRBD1	many	TRBV18	TGTGCCAGCTCTCAGACAGGGGGCTCCGGAAACACCATATATTTT	CASSQTGGSGNTIYF
TRBJ2-7	TRBD2	many	TRBV27	TGTGCCAGCAGTTCCCTAGCGGGAAGGAACGAGCAGTACTTC	CASSSLAGRNEQYF
TRBJ1-5	TRBD1	.	TRBV20-1	TGCAGTGCTACGGCTCCGGGACAGGGGGCCCATAGCAATCAGCCCCAGCATTTT	CSATAPGQGAHSNQPQHF
TRBJ1-6	TRBD1	few	TRBV5-4	TGTGCCAGCAGATCGTACAGGGGCGCCTATAATTCACCCCTCCACTTT	CASRSYRGAYNSPLHF
TRBJ2-1	.	.	TRBV7-3	TGTGCCAGCAGCTTAGTGGGGGGCTTCCGCTCCTACAATGAGCAGTTCTTC	CASSLVGGFRSYNEQFF
TRBJ2-3	TRBD2	many	TRBV27	TGTGCCAGCTGTTTGACTAGCGGCGCAGATACGCAGTATTTT	CASCLTSGADTQYF
TRBJ2-7	TRBD1	many	TRBV15	TGTGCCACCAGCAAAGGGACAGCTAACTACGAGCAGTACTTC	CATSKGTANYEQYF
TRBJ1-4	TRBD1	many	TRBV20-1	TGCAGTGCAACCCCCGGGACAGGGGTTGAAAAACTGTTTTTT	CSATPGTGVEKLFF
TRBJ2-1	TRBD1	many	TRBV18	TGTGCCAGCTCACCAATGACAGGGGCCAATGAGCAGTTCTTC	CASSPMTGANEQFF
TRBJ2-2	TRBD2	many	TRBV30	TGTGCCTGGGCCAAAGCGGGGAGAACCGGGGAGCTGTTTTTT	CAWAKAGRTGELFF
TRBJ2-2	TRBD2	.	TRBV6-2/TRBV6-3	TGTGCCAACAGAGTGCTCAGACTAGCGGGGACCACCGGGGAGCTGTTTTTT	CANRVLRLAGTTGELFF
TRBJ2-1	TRBD2	many	TRBV6-2/TRBV6-3	TGTGCCAGCAGGAAGTCGGGGGGGGGGGATGAGCAGTTCTTC	CASRKSGGGDEQFF
TRBJ1-5	.	many	TRBV10-2	TGCGCCAGCAGTGAGTCGAGCAGGTTGCAGCCCCAGCATTTT	CASSESSRLQPQHF
TRBJ2-7	.	many	TRBV24-1	TGTGCCACCAGTGATAATGCAGGGGCGGCCTACGAGCAGTACTTC	CATSDNAGAAYEQYF
TRBJ2-7	.	many	TRBV28	TGTGCCAGCAGTTTATCGGATACGGGGGAGCAGTACTTC	CASSLSDTGEQYF
TRBJ2-7	.	many	TRBV15	TGTGCCACCAGCAGAGATCTGGGGTCCTACGAGCAGTACTTC	CATSRDLGSYEQYF
TRBJ1-2	.	few	TRBV4-3	TGCGCCAGCAGCCAAGGTTTAGACTATGGCTACACCTTC	CASSQGLDYGYTF